What follows are 27 T cell receptor beta chains derived from one specimen sequenced in a study of cytomegalovirus exposure and HLA in healthy donors. PCR was performed using 60 Vbeta and 13 Jbeta primers. The repertoire was sequenced with immunoSEQ multiplex PCR; TCRdb's copy has only in-frame clones and lacks some. The table has roughly 75,000 clones, around 84% seen once. The sequencing input was PBMCs. The receptors were sampled from a man in his 70s in good health and CMV-seropositive.

The chain employs TRBV6-4 and TRBJ1-2, with D unclear. This CDR3 has 11 residues. Germline loops: CDR1 MRHNA, CDR2 SNTAGT. Trimming took 0 bases from V and 7 from J, leaving 3 bases between them. The CDR3 reads CASSDSSGYTF. As DNA, the CDR3 is TGTGCCAGCAGTGACTCGAGTGGCTACACCTTC.

The chain carries TRBV2 and TRBJ2-7, with a possible D match to TRBD1 (5 bases). Between the trimmed V and J ends, which lost 4 bases and 3 bases, there was a span of 13 bases. The CDR3 is made up of 14 amino acids. Germline V gene data show CDR1 as SNHLY and CDR2 as FYNNEI. The CDR3: CASSVAGMGYEQYF. The CDR3 DNA sequence: TGTGCCAGCAGTGTGGCAGGGATGGGCTACGAGCAGTACTTC.

A single count supports this clone. In DNA form, the CDR3 reads TGTGCCAGCAGCTTGGATCTAGCGGGTACAGATACGCAGTATTTT. This translates into CASSLDLAGTDTQYF. V usage is TRBV5-4 and J usage is TRBJ2-3, with 8 bases aligning to TRBD2. Germline V CDR1 and CDR2: SGHNT, YYREEE (reference sequence). With V trimmed by 0 bases and J by 3 bases, 3 bases remained unmatched. CDR3 size: 15 residues.

The J gene is TRBJ2-1, the V gene TRBV28; 10 bases are shared with TRBD2. In germline, CDR1 is MDHEN, CDR2 SYDVKM. The V segment lost 5 bases and the J segment 4 bases; nucleotides outside the gene matches: 5. The CDR3 length is 15 residues. The CDR3 nucleotides are TGTGCCAGCAGTGCCGGGACTAGCGCATACAATGAGCAGTTCTTC. It encodes CASSAGTSAYNEQFF.

This chain connects TRBV19 to TRBJ1-6; 9 nucleotides align to TRBD1. The J segment lost 8 bases and the V segment lost 6 bases, leaving 5 bases of the junction unmatched. Germline V gene data show CDR1 as LNHDA and CDR2 as SQIVND (reference sequence). The CDR3 covers 14 residues. CDR3 region: CASSSGTGHSPLHF. For the CDR3, the DNA is TGTGCCAGTAGCTCCGGGACAGGGCATTCACCCCTCCACTTT.

This chain links TRBV11-3 with TRBJ2-7; the match to TRBD1 covers 12 bases. V dropped 3 bases and J dropped 5; count of bases not matched to a gene: 2. The CDR3 is 14 residues long. Germline V lookup: CDR1 SGHNT, CDR2 YENEEA. This CDR3 is CASSLGQGADEQYF. CDR3 DNA sequence: TGTGCCAGCAGCTTGGGACAGGGGGCGGACGAGCAGTACTTC. The variable domain in full, completed from reference TRBV11-3 and TRBJ2-7, reads EAGVVQSPRYKIIEKKQPVAFWCNPISGHNTLYWYLQNLGQGPELLIRYENEEAVDDSQLPKDRFSAERLKGVDSTLKIQPAELGDSAVYLCASSLGQGADEQYFGPGTRLTVT.

The chain carries TRBV2 and TRBJ2-1; 14 bases agree with TRBD2. The CDR3 is made up of 14 amino acids. In germline, CDR1 is SNHLY, CDR2 FYNNEI. The V and J ends lost 6 bases and 7 bases, in that order; junction bases with no gene match: 2. CDR3 nucleotide sequence: TGTGCCAGCAGGACTAGCGGGGGGGTTAATGAGCAGTTCTTC. It encodes CASRTSGGVNEQFF.

The chain recombines TRBV6-5 with TRBJ1-2, with 9 bases identical to TRBD1. CDR3 length equals 14 residues. Germline lookup yields CDR1 MNHEY and CDR2 SVGAGI. J gave up 3 bases and V 6 bases, and 5 bases lay outside the gene matches. CDR3 residues: CASRQQGAYYGYTF. The DNA for the CDR3 is TGTGCCAGCAGGCAACAGGGGGCCTACTATGGCTACACCTTC.

V gene TRBV7-6 combines with J gene TRBJ2-5, with 11 nucleotides matching TRBD1. The closer fit of TRBJ2-7 to the DNA end suggests the J call may be wrong. The length of the CDR3 is 15 residues. Per the germline V gene, CDR1 is SGHVS and CDR2 is FNYEAQ. In DNA form, the CDR3 reads TGTGCCAGCAGCATTGGACAGGGGGCTAACTACGAGCAGTACTTC. As protein: CASSIGQGANYEQYF.

CDR3 nucleotides: TGCAGCGTTGAAATACAGGGGGCAGGCTACACCTTC. Translated: CSVEIQGAGYTF. The V and J genes are TRBV29-1 and TRBJ1-2, with 9 bases matching TRBD1. With 2 bases clipped from V and 8 bases from J, the junction kept 3 bases outside the gene matches. CDR1 is SQVTM, CDR2 ANQGSEA, per germline. The length of the CDR3 is 12 residues.

J is TRBJ2-7 and V is TRBV28; TRBD1 might be the D (5 bases). The germline gives CDR1 MDHEN, CDR2 SYDVKM. CDR3 length: 12 residues. Trimming took 4 bases from V and 3 from J, leaving 7 bases between them. As DNA, the CDR3 is TGTGCCAGCAGTTGGACATTCTACGAGCAGTACTTC. Protein: CASSWTFYEQYF.

In its sample, this clone was seen once. CDR3 loop: CAWSVPPGGSKAFF. In DNA, the CDR3 is TGTGCCTGGAGTGTACCCCCAGGGGGGTCTAAAGCTTTCTTT. The rearrangement joins TRBV30 to TRBJ1-1; TRBD1 agrees at 7 bases. The germline CDR1 and CDR2 sequences are GTSNPN and SVGIG (reference sequence). The junction had 10 bases not matched to a gene; V was cut back by 0 bases and J by 9 bases. This CDR3 has 14 amino acids. The full variable domain, rest sourced from reference TRBV30 and TRBJ1-1, is SQTIHQWPATLVQPVGSPLSLECTVEGTSNPNLYWYRQAAGRGLQLLFYSVGIGQISSEVPQNLSASRPQDRQFILSSKKLLLSDSGFYLCAWSVPPGGSKAFFGQGTRLTVV.

The V gene is TRBV6-1, the J gene TRBJ2-7; possible D gene TRBD2, 5 bases. This CDR3 is 13 amino acids long. CDR1 MNHNS and CDR2 SASEGT come from the germline V gene. The ends were cut back, 5 bases at V and 4 bases at J, with 12 bases in the middle. The CDR3 DNA sequence: TGTGCCAGCAGTCCCCCCGGGGTATACGAGCAGTACTTC. It yields the protein CASSPPGVYEQYF.

This clone appeared a single time. It is likely a read error, because the conserved phenylalanine at the end of the CDR3 is missing. This chain joins TRBV18 and TRBJ1-1, with D perhaps matching TRBD1 (5 bases). Germline CDR1 and CDR2: KGHSH and LQKENI. V was trimmed by 4 bases and J by 1 base, leaving 10 bases between them. This CDR3 contains 14 residues. The CDR3 loop is CASSLDRQNTEAFL. CDR3 DNA: TGTGCCAGCTCACTCGACAGACAGAACACTGAAGCTTTCCTT.

The chain carries TRBV7-8 and TRBJ2-7; the match to TRBD2 covers 10 bases. Per the germline V gene, CDR1 is SGHVS and CDR2 is FQNEAQ. V lost 3 bases, J lost 3 bases, and 2 bases stayed unmatched. The CDR3 totals 14 residues. The CDR3 loop is CASSLGLASYEQYF. In DNA, the CDR3 is TGTGCCAGCAGCTTGGGACTAGCGAGCTACGAGCAGTACTTC.

The chain joins TRBV4-1 to TRBJ2-5; 9 bases fit TRBD1. This CDR3 is 16 amino acids long. Germline CDR1 and CDR2: MGHRA and YSYEKL. The V segment lost 1 base and the J segment 2 bases; nucleotides outside the gene matches: 5. In DNA form, the CDR3 reads TGCGCCAGCAGCCAAGGCCCCGGGACAGGGCAAGAGACCCAGTACTTC. It codes for CASSQGPGTGQETQYF.

This clone was counted a single time. The gene calls are TRBV4-1 and TRBJ2-5; maybe TRBD1 (5 bases). Looked up from germline, CDR1 is MGHRA and CDR2 is YSYEKL. This CDR3 spans 15 amino acids. Trimming took 0 bases from V and 3 from J, leaving 11 bases between them. The CDR3 coding sequence is TGCGCCAGCAGCCAAGACCCCAGGGCGGAAGAGACCCAGTACTTC. Protein sequence: CASSQDPRAEETQYF.

V is TRBV5-8 and J is TRBJ2-5; D possibly corresponds to TRBD2 (5 bases). The CDR3 extends over 13 amino acids. The V end lost 4 bases, the J end lost 7 bases, and 14 bases lay between the germline ends. The V gene's germline CDR1 is SGHTS and CDR2 YDEGEE. The CDR3 spells CASSPSTRGTQYF. The CDR3 region has the DNA TGTGCCAGCAGCCCTTCCACTCGGGGGACCCAGTACTTC.

This chain connects TRBV10-1 to TRBJ2-2; possible D gene TRBD1, 5 bases. The CDR3 spans 14 residues. V lost 6 bases and J lost 1, with 9 bases in between. CDR1 is WNHNN and CDR2 is SYGVQD in the germline V gene (reference sequence). This CDR3 is CASRDSLNTGELFF. In nucleotides, the CDR3 is TGCGCCAGCAGAGACAGCCTGAACACCGGGGAGCTGTTTTTT.

This clone was found a few times. The chain carries TRBV6-1 and TRBJ1-3; D gene uncertain. V was cut by 1 base and J by 8 bases, with 9 bases left in between. CDR1 and CDR2 (germline): MNHNS, SASEGT. This CDR3 has 13 residues. In nucleotides, the CDR3 is TGTGCCAGCAGTGAAGGGGGAGCGGACACCATATATTTT. It translates to CASSEGGADTIYF.

The chain recombines TRBV30 with TRBJ1-2; 9 nucleotides line up with TRBD1. There are 14 residues in the CDR3. CDR1 and CDR2 from the germline V gene are GTSNPN and SVGIG (reference sequence). Trimming removed 3 bases from V and 4 bases from J; junction bases left unmatched: 6. The CDR3 spells CAWRRQGDLYGYTF. The CDR3 nucleotides read TGTGCCTGGAGGCGACAGGGGGACCTCTATGGCTACACCTTC.

V is TRBV14 and J is TRBJ1-1, with TRBD1 as a possible D gene (6 bases). Trimming removed 2 bases at V and 7 bases at J, with 20 bases between. Germline V lookup: CDR1 SGHDN, CDR2 FVKESK. This CDR3 is built from 16 residues. The CDR3 DNA reads as TGTGCCAGCAGCCAAAAAAAGGTGGCAGGGGCAATTGAAGCTTTCTTT. It codes for CASSQKKVAGAIEAFF.

The rearrangement joins TRBV4-2 to TRBJ2-3; TRBD2 matches at 11 bases. Trimming at V came to 1 base and at J to 7 bases, leaving 10 bases not matched to a gene. The germline V gene has CDR1 LGHNA and CDR2 YNFKEQ. This CDR3 is built from 17 residues. The CDR3 is CASSQAGTSGLENTQYF. CDR3 DNA: TGTGCCAGCAGCCAAGCCGGGACTAGCGGACTTGAGAATACGCAGTATTTT.

CDR3 nucleotide sequence: TGTGCCAGCAGCTTCGGACAGGATGGCTACACCTTC. This translates into CASSFGQDGYTF. The chain is built from TRBV7-9 and TRBJ1-2; TRBD1 agrees at 7 bases. Germline V gene data show CDR1 as SEHNR and CDR2 as FQNEAQ (reference sequence). J lost 6 bases, V lost 3 bases, and 1 base had no gene match. CDR3 length: 12 amino acids.

This chain joins TRBV10-3 and TRBJ2-7; D uncertain. Between the trimmed V and J ends, which lost 8 bases and 5 bases, there was a span of 7 bases. The CDR3 consists of 10 residues. CDR1 is ENHRY, CDR2 SYGVKD, per germline. The CDR3 region has the DNA TGTGCCATCGCACGGGACGAGCAGTACTTC. The encoded protein is CAIARDEQYF.

This clone was counted a few times. This chain uses TRBV2 with TRBJ1-2; the D gene is possibly TRBD1 (6 bases). The germline V gene encodes CDR1 SNHLY and CDR2 FYNNEI. The V and J ends lost 8 bases and 8 bases respectively, with 18 bases between them. CDR3 length: 13 residues. The CDR3 spells CASSPNRVWGYTF. As DNA, the CDR3 is TGTGCCAGCTCCCCAAACAGGGTTTGGGGCTACACCTTC.

This clone has a handful of counts. The chain employs TRBV10-3 and TRBJ2-7, with TRBD2 matching 12 bases. The CDR3 consists of 14 residues. The germline V gene has CDR1 ENHRY and CDR2 SYGVKD. V was clipped by 4 bases and J by 6 bases; unmatched bases: 4. The CDR3 DNA follows: TGTGCCATCAGTGGACTAGCGGGAGCCGTCGAGCAGTACTTC. Residues: CAISGLAGAVEQYF.